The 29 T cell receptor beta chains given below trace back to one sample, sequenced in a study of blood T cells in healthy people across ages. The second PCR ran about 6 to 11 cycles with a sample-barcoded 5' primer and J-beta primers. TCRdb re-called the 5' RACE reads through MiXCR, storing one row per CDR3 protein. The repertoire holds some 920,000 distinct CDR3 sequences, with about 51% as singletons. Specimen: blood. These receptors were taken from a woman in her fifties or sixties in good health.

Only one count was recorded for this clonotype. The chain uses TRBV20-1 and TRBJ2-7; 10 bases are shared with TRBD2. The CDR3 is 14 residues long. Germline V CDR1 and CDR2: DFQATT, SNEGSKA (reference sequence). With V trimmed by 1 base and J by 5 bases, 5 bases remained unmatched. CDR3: CSARGGTSVHEQYF. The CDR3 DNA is TGCAGTGCTAGAGGCGGGACTAGCGTCCACGAGCAGTACTTC.

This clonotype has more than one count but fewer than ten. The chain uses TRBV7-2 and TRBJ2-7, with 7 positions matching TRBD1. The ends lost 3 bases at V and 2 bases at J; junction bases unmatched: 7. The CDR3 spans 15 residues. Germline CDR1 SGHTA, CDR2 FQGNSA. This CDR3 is CASSFEGARTYEQYF. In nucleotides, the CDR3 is TGTGCCAGCAGCTTCGAGGGGGCACGAACCTACGAGCAGTACTTC.

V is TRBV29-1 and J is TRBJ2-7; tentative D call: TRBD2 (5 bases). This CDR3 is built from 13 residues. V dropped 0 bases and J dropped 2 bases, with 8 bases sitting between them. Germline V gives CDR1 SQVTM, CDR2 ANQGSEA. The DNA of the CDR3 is TGCAGCGTTGAAGATCCGGGGACCTACGAGCAGTACTTC. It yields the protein CSVEDPGTYEQYF.

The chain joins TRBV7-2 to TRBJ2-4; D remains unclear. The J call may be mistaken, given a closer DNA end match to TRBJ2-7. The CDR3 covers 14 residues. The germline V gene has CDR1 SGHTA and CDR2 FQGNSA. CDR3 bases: TGTGCCAGCAGCCTACGTGAGTGGGCAAGCGAGCAGTACTTC. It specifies CASSLREWASEQYF.

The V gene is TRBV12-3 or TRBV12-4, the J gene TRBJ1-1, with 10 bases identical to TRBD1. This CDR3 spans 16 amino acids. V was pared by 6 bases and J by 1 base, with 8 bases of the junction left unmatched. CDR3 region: CASRLDRGRRNTEAFF. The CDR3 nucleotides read TGTGCCAGCAGACTAGACAGGGGGCGGAGGAACACTGAAGCTTTCTTT.

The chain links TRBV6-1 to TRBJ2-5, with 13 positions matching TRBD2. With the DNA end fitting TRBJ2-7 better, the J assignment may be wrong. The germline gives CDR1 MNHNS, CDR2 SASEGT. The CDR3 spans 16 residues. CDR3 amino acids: CASSEGGGLAGYEQYF. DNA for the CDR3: TGTGCCAGCAGTGAAGGGGGGGGACTAGCGGGATACGAGCAGTACTTC.

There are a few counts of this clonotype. The chain's CDR3 is CSVVQGADNEQFF. DNA of the CDR3: TGCAGCGTTGTACAGGGGGCAGACAATGAGCAGTTCTTC. The V and J genes are TRBV29-1 and TRBJ2-1, with TRBD1 matching 9 bases. Germline CDR1 is SQVTM and CDR2 is ANQGSEA. CDR3 size: 13 residues. V lost 4 bases, J lost 5 bases, and 3 bases stayed unmatched.

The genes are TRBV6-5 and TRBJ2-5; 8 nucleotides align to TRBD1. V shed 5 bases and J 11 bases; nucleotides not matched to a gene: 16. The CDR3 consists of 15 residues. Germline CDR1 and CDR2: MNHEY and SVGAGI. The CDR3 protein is CASSTDRGSSYVQYF. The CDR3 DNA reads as TGTGCCAGCAGTACAGACAGGGGCTCTTCCTACGTGCAGTACTTC.

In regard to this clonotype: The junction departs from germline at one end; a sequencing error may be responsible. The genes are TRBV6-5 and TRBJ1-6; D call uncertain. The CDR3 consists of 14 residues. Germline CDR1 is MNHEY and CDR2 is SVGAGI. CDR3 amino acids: CVSRPGRRYSPLHF. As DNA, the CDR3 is TGTGTCAGCAGGCCGGGGAGACGGTATTCACCCCTCCACTTT.

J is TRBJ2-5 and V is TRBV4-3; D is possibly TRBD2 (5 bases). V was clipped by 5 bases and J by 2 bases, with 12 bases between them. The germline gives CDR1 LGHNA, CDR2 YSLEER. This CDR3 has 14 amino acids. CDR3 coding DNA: TGCGCCAGCAGCTTCCGGGAATCTCAAGAGACCCAGTACTTC. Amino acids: CASSFRESQETQYF.

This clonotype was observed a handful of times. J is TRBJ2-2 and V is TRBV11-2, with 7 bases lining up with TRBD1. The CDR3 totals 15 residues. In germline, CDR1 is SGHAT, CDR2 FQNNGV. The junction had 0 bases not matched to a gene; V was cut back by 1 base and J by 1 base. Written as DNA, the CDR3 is TGTGCCAGCAGCTTAGGGACAGGGAACACCGGGGAGCTGTTTTTT. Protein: CASSLGTGNTGELFF. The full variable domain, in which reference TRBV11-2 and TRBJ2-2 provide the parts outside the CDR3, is EAGVAQSPRYKIIEKRQSVAFWCNPISGHATLYWYQQILGQGPKLLIQFQNNGVVDDSQLPKDRFSAERLKGVDSTLKIQPAKLEDSAVYLCASSLGTGNTGELFFGEGSRLTVL.

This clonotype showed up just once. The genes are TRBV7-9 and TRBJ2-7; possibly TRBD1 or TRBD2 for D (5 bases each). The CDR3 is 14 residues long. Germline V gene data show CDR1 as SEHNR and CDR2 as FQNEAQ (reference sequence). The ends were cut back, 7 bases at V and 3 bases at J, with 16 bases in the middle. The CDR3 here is CASTAQGANYEQYF. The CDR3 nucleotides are TGTGCCAGCACGGCCCAGGGAGCGAACTACGAGCAGTACTTC.

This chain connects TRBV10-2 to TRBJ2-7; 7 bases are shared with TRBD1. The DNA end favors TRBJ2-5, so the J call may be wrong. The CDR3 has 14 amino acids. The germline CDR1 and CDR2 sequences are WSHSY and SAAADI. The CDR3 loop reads CASLKGAPVETQYF. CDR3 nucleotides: TGCGCCAGCTTAAAGGGGGCGCCCGTGGAGACCCAGTACTTC.

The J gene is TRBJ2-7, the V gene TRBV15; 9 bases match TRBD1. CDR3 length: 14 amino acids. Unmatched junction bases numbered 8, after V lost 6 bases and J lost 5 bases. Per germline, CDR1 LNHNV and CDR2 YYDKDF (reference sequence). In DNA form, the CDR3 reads TGTGCCACCAGGGTGGACAGGGGTAATCACGAGCAGTACTTC. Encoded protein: CATRVDRGNHEQYF.

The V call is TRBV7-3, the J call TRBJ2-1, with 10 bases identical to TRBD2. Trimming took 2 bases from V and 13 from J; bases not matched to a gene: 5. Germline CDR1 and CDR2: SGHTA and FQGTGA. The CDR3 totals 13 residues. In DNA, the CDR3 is TGTGCCAGCAGCTTAGAACTAGCGGGAAAACAGTTCTTC. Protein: CASSLELAGKQFF.

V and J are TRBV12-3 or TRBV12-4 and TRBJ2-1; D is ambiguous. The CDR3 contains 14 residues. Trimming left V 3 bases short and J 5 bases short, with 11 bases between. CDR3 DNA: TGTGCCAGCAGTTTCGGGCAGCCTAACAATGAGCAGTTCTTC. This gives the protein CASSFGQPNNEQFF.

CDR3 nucleotide sequence: TGTGCCAGCTCACTTGCCGGGTCGAACACAGATACGCAGTATTTT. Translation: CASSLAGSNTDTQYF. The genes are TRBV18 and TRBJ2-3, with unresolved D. Germline loops: CDR1 KGHSH, CDR2 LQKENI. The CDR3 runs to 15 residues. With 4 bases removed from V and 2 bases from J, the gap between germline ends came to 13 bases.

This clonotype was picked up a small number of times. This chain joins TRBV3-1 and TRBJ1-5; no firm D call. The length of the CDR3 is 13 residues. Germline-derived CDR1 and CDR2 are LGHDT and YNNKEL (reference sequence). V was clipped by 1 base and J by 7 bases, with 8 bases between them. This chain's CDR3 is CASSQGLWQPQHF. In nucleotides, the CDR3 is TGTGCCAGCAGCCAAGGGCTTTGGCAGCCCCAGCATTTT.

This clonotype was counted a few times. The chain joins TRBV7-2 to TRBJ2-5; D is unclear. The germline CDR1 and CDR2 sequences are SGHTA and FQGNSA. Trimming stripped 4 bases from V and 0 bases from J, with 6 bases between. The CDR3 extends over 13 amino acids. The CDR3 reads CASSSPYQETQYF. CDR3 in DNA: TGTGCCAGCAGCTCCCCGTACCAAGAGACCCAGTACTTC. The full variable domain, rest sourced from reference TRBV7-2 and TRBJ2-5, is GAGVSQSPSNKVTEKGKDVELRCDPISGHTALYWYRQSLGQGLEFLIYFQGNSAPDKSGLPSDRFSAERTGGSVSTLTIQRTQQEDSAVYLCASSSPYQETQYFGPGTRLLVL.

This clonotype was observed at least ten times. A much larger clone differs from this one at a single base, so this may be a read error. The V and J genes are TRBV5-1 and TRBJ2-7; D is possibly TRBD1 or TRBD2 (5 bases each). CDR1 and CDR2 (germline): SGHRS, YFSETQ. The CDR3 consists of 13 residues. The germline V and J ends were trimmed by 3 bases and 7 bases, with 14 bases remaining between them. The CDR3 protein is CASSWAGAEEQYF. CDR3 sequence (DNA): TGCGCCAGCAGCTGGGCCGGGGCGGAAGAGCAGTACTTC. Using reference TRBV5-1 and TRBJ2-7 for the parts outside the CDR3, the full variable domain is KAGVTQTPRYLIKTRGQQVTLSCSPISGHRSVSWYQQTPGQGLQFLFEYFSETQRNKGNFPGRFSGRQFSNSRSEMNVSTLELGDSALYLCASSWAGAEEQYFGPGTRLTVT.

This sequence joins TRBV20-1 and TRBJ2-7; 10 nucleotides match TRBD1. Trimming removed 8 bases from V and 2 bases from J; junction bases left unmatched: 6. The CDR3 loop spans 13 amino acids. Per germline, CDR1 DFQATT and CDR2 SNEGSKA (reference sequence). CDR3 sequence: CSLPGQGTYEQYF. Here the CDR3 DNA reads TGCAGTCTTCCGGGACAGGGGACCTACGAGCAGTACTTC.

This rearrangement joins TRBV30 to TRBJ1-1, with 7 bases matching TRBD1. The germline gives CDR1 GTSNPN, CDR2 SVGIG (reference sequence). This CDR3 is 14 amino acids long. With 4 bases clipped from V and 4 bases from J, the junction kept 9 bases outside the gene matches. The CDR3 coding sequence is TGTGCCTGGACATTCGACAGGGTAGGCACTGAAGCTTTCTTT. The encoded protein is CAWTFDRVGTEAFF.

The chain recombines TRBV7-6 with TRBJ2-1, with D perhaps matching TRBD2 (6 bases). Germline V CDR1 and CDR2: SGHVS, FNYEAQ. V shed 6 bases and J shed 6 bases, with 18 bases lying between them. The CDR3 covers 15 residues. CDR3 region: CASSQTRLASNEQFF. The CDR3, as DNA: TGTGCCAGCAGTCAAACGCGGCTAGCGAGCAATGAGCAGTTCTTC.

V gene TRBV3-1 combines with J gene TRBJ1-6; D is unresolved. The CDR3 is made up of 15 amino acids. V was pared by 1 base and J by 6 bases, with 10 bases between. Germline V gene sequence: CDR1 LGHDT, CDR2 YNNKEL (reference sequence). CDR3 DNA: TGTGCCAGCAGCCAAGTAAGGCACAGTAATTCACCCCTCCACTTT. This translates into CASSQVRHSNSPLHF.

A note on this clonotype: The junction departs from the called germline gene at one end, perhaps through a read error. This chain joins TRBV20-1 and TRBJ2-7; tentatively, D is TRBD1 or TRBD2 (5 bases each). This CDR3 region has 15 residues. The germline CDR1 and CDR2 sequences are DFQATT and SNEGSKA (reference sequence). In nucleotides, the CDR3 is TGCAGTGCTAGAGTCCGGAAAAAGGGTTGGGACGAGCAGCACTTC. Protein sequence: CSARVRKKGWDEQHF.

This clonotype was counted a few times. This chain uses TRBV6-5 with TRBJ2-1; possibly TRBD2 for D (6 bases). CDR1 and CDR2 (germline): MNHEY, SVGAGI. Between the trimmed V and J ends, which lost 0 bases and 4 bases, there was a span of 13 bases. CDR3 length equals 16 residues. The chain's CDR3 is CASSYSGGELYNEQFF. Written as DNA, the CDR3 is TGTGCCAGCAGTTACTCGGGCGGGGAACTGTACAATGAGCAGTTCTTC.

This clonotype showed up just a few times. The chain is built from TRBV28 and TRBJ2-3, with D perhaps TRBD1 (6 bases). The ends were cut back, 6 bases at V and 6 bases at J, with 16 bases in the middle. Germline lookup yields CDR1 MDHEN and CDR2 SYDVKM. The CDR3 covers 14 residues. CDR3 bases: TGTGCCAGCAGCCTAGGGGGTCCGGGGGATACGCAGTATTTT. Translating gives CASSLGGPGDTQYF.

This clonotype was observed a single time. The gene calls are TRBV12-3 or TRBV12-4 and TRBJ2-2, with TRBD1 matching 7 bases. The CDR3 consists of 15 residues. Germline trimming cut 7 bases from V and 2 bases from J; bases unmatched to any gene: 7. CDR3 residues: CASTVGDRNTGELFF. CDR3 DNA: TGTGCCAGCACCGTGGGGGACAGAAACACCGGGGAGCTGTTTTTT.

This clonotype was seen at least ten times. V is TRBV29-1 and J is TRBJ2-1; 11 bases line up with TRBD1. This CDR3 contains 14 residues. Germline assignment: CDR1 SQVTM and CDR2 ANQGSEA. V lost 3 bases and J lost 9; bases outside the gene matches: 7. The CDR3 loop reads CSVDGTGGFGEQFF. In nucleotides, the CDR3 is TGCAGCGTTGACGGGACAGGGGGTTTCGGTGAGCAGTTCTTC.